Below, one TCR beta chain is given with its context. Deletions cut 0 bases from V and 11 bases from J, with 16 bases between. This CDR3 region has 14 residues. Germline CDR1 is LGHNA and CDR2 is YSLEER. Produced via immunoSEQ multiplex PCR; TCRdb's table is partial and in-frame only. The sample contains fewer than 80,000 clones, over 95% of which appear only once. The record originates from a study of cytomegalovirus exposure and HLA in healthy donors. The chain carries TRBV4-3 and TRBJ1-1, with D possibly being TRBD1 (5 bases). Sequencing used PBMCs. The sequence derives from a woman aged 18-29 years in good health and CMV-seropositive. The CDR3 coding sequence is TGCGCCAGCAGCCAAGACAGATCTCAGCCAGGGGCTTTCTTT. Its translation is CASSQDRSQPGAFF.